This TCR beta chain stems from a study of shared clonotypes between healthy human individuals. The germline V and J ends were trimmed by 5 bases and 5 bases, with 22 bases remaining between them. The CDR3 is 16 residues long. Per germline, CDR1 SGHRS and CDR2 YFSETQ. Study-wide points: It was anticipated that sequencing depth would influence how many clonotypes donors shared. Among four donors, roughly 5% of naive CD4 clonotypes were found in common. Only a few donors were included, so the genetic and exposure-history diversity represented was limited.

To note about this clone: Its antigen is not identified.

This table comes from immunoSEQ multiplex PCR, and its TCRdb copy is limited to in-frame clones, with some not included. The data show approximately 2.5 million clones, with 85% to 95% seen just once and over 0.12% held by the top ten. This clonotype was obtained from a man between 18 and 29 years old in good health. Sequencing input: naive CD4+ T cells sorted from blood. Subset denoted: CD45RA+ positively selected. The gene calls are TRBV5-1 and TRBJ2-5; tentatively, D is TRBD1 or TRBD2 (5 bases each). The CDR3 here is CASRRGEWRNSETQYF. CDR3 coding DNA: TGCGCCAGCAGACGAGGGGAGTGGAGAAATAGCGAGACCCAGTACTTC.